The 18 T cell receptor beta chains reported below all come from one sample, sequenced in a study of shared clonotypes between healthy human individuals. Only CD45RO-negative cells positively selected for CCR7 counted as naive CD8 cells, so terminally differentiated effector memory CD45RA+ cells were excluded. The assay was immunoSEQ multiplex PCR, and TCRdb's table has in-frame clones only and misses some. The sample carries roughly 2,000,000 clones, around 95% recorded once. What was sequenced was naive CD8+ T cells from PBMCs. The receptor set was obtained from a man aged 18 to 35 in good health. Some clones in this sample may be carry-over from other donors' samples.

The chain recombines TRBV19 with TRBJ1-1; D remains unclear. The CDR3 totals 16 residues. Germline-derived CDR1 and CDR2 are LNHDA and SQIVND (reference sequence). Between the trimmed V and J ends, which lost 8 bases and 0 bases, there was a span of 19 bases. The CDR3 reads CASSKKGFSMNTEAFF. CDR3 DNA sequence: TGTGCCAGTTCAAAGAAGGGCTTCTCCATGAACACTGAAGCTTTCTTT.

CDR3 nucleotides: TGTGCCAGCAGCCCTAGGAGGGGGCAGAGCTCCTACAATGAGCAGTTCTTC. This sequence encodes CASSPRRGQSSYNEQFF. The chain recombines TRBV11-2 with TRBJ2-1; D is possibly TRBD1 (7 bases). V gave up 5 bases and J gave up 0 bases, with 17 bases separating them. Germline V gene sequence: CDR1 SGHAT, CDR2 FQNNGV. The CDR3 sequence is 17 residues long. Filled out from reference TRBV11-2 and TRBJ2-1, the complete variable domain reads EAGVAQSPRYKIIEKRQSVAFWCNPISGHATLYWYQQILGQGPKLLIQFQNNGVVDDSQLPKDRFSAERLKGVDSTLKIQPAKLEDSAVYLCASSPRRGQSSYNEQFFGPGTRLTVL.

V and J are TRBV12-5 and TRBJ2-2; D perhaps matches TRBD1 (6 bases). The length of the CDR3 is 14 residues. The V gene's germline CDR1 is LGHNT and CDR2 FRNRAP. V was shortened by 1 base and J by 7 bases, with 10 bases between the two germline ends. The CDR3 region is CASGLDGGHGELFF. CDR3 bases: TGTGCTAGTGGTTTGGATGGGGGCCACGGGGAGCTGTTTTTT.

The rearrangement joins TRBV7-8 to TRBJ1-4, with TRBD1 matching 9 bases. Germline loops: CDR1 SGHVS, CDR2 FQNEAQ. The length of the CDR3 is 15 residues. V was pared by 5 bases and J by 8 bases, with 9 bases of the junction left unmatched. CDR3 nucleotide sequence: TGTGCCAGCAGCCTGGGACAGGGAGGAGAGGAAAAACTGTTTTTT. It is translated as CASSLGQGGEEKLFF.

This rearrangement joins TRBV25-1 to TRBJ2-2; D is unresolved. This CDR3 region has 12 residues. Trimming removed 2 bases from V and 13 bases from J, with 11 bases in between. The germline CDR1 and CDR2 sequences are MGHDK and SYGVNS. The CDR3 reads CASSEGGLGLFF. In DNA form, the CDR3 reads TGTGCCAGCAGTGAAGGTGGGCTTGGGCTGTTTTTT.

This chain uses TRBV13 with TRBJ1-2; the D gene is possibly TRBD1 (5 bases). Germline V lookup: CDR1 PRHDT, CDR2 FYEKMQ (reference sequence). The CDR3 extends over 14 amino acids. V lost 5 bases, J lost 4 bases, and 14 bases lay in between. The CDR3 bases are TGTGCCAGCAGCGCCGGGGACGGGCCCTATGGCTACACCTTC. Its translation: CASSAGDGPYGYTF.

This chain connects TRBV27 to TRBJ2-7; the D gene is possibly TRBD1 (6 bases). The length of the CDR3 is 14 residues. Trimming removed 6 bases from V and 9 bases from J, with 21 bases in between. CDR1 and CDR2 from the germline V gene are MNHEY and SMNVEV (reference sequence). This chain's CDR3 is CASRIKQGSLWQYF. The CDR3 bases are TGTGCCAGCAGGATAAAACAGGGTTCCTTATGGCAGTACTTC.

This rearrangement joins TRBV4-3 to TRBJ2-3, with D perhaps TRBD1 or TRBD2 (5 bases each). Per the germline V gene, CDR1 is LGHNA and CDR2 is YSLEER. V gave up 0 bases and J gave up 2 bases, with 18 bases separating them. The CDR3 contains 18 residues. The CDR3 loop reads CASSQDFTGLRDTDTQYF. For the CDR3, the DNA is TGCGCCAGCAGCCAAGATTTCACGGGGCTTAGGGACACAGATACGCAGTATTTT.

The chain recombines TRBV19 with TRBJ1-1; D possibly corresponds to TRBD1 (5 bases). Deletions cut 1 base from V and 0 bases from J, with 15 bases between. The CDR3 loop spans 17 amino acids. CDR1 is LNHDA, CDR2 SQIVND, per germline (reference sequence). The CDR3 nucleotides are TGTGCCAGTAGTATAGGGTCGGTAGGGACCATGAACACTGAAGCTTTCTTT. Translated: CASSIGSVGTMNTEAFF.

Concerning this clone: The same CDR3 also results from other DNA sequences found in this sample. The rearrangement links TRBV11-2 to TRBJ2-7; TRBD2 matches 7 bases. V shed 1 base, J shed 2 bases, and the junction held 2 bases outside the gene matches. CDR1 is SGHAT and CDR2 is FQNNGV in the germline V gene. The CDR3 has 14 residues. This chain's CDR3 is CASSLGRGTYEQYF. DNA for the CDR3: TGTGCCAGCAGCTTAGGGCGGGGGACCTACGAGCAGTACTTC.

This sequence joins TRBV7-8 and TRBJ2-1; 14 bases match TRBD2. This CDR3 is built from 16 residues. Germline CDR1 is SGHVS and CDR2 is FQNEAQ. With V trimmed by 5 bases and J by 7 bases, 7 bases remained unmatched. CDR3 residues: CASSLKGLAGANEQFF. CDR3 sequence (DNA): TGTGCCAGCAGCCTCAAGGGACTAGCGGGAGCTAATGAGCAGTTCTTC.

V is TRBV29-1 and J is TRBJ2-7; 10 positions match TRBD1. V lost 2 bases and J lost 3; bases outside the gene matches: 7. The germline V gene has CDR1 SQVTM and CDR2 ANQGSEA. The CDR3 spans 15 residues. The CDR3 spells CSVEKGRTGGYEQYF. In nucleotides, the CDR3 is TGCAGCGTTGAAAAAGGAAGGACAGGGGGCTACGAGCAGTACTTC.

V and J are TRBV6-1 and TRBJ2-7; D not certain. The CDR3 loop spans 13 amino acids. Trimming removed 2 bases at V and 4 bases at J, with 9 bases between. Germline CDR1 is MNHNS and CDR2 is SASEGT. The CDR3 DNA is TGTGCCAGCAGTGAATGGGGTATATACGAGCAGTACTTC. It codes for CASSEWGIYEQYF.

The rearrangement uses TRBV7-8 and TRBJ2-7, with D perhaps given as TRBD1 or TRBD2 (5 bases each). This CDR3 is 15 amino acids long. Germline-derived CDR1 and CDR2 are SGHVS and FQNEAQ. Trimming took off 4 bases at V and 4 bases at J, with 17 bases between the two ends. CDR3: CASSSHERGSYEQYF. In nucleotides, the CDR3 is TGTGCCAGCAGCTCCCACGAGAGGGGATCATACGAGCAGTACTTC.

The genes are TRBV10-3 and TRBJ2-5; D is ambiguous. V gave up 0 bases and J gave up 5 bases, with 16 bases separating them. The CDR3 runs to 16 residues. From germline, CDR1 is ENHRY and CDR2 SYGVKD. Here the CDR3 reads CAISESRAQKEETQYF. CDR3 nucleotide sequence: TGTGCCATCAGTGAGTCTCGAGCCCAGAAGGAGGAGACCCAGTACTTC.

The chain uses TRBV5-1 and TRBJ2-5; D gene ambiguous. Trimming removed 1 base at V and 1 base at J, with 20 bases between. CDR1 SGHRS and CDR2 YFSETQ come from the germline V gene. The CDR3 extends over 18 amino acids. CDR3 protein: CASSLSGRFGPPQETQYF. CDR3 bases: TGCGCCAGCAGCTTGTCAGGCAGATTCGGCCCACCCCAAGAGACCCAGTACTTC.

The chain joins TRBV4-2 to TRBJ2-2, with D perhaps matching TRBD1 (5 bases). Trimming pared 3 bases from V and 1 base from J, leaving 15 bases between. This CDR3 comprises 17 residues. Germline lookup yields CDR1 LGHNA and CDR2 YNFKEQ. CDR3 sequence (DNA): TGTGCCAGCAGCCATTCAGCTCGGACAATGAACACCGGGGAGCTGTTTTTT. Translation: CASSHSARTMNTGELFF.

The chain carries TRBV4-3 and TRBJ2-1; 9 bases match TRBD2. V lost 4 bases and J lost 4; bases outside the gene matches: 8. This CDR3 is built from 16 residues. CDR1 and CDR2 from the germline V gene are LGHNA and YSLEER. The CDR3 loop is CASSPWAGGSYNEQFF. CDR3 nucleotides: TGCGCCAGCAGCCCCTGGGCGGGAGGGTCTTACAATGAGCAGTTCTTC.